This T cell receptor beta chain was sequenced for a study of cytomegalovirus exposure and HLA in healthy donors. This CDR3 has 14 residues. V was shortened by 4 bases and J by 1 base, with 10 bases between the two germline ends. Per germline, CDR1 MGHRA and CDR2 YSYEKL. The PCR was carried out with 60 Vbeta primers and 13 Jbeta primers. Sequenced by immunoSEQ multiplex PCR; TCRdb stores in-frame clones only, minus some. The sample yields approximately 150,000 clones, 55% to 70% seen once. The donors gave bone marrow, and they were healthy. V is TRBV4-1 and J is TRBJ1-1; possible D gene TRBD1, 6 bases. Sample: PBMCs. The sequence came from a young woman in good health and CMV-seropositive. The CDR3 region has the DNA TGCGCCAGCAGCCTCCTGGACAGGAACACTGAAGCTTTCTTT. Its protein is CASSLLDRNTEAFF.